This passage covers 9 T cell receptor beta chains from one sample sequenced in a study of post-analysis software for immune sequencing data. Findings and caveats of the study: Higher frequency in patients than in controls was seen for about five TRBV segments, with TRBV5-6, TRBV5-1 and TRBV20-1 among them.

Their antigens are not known. The TCR beta cDNA libraries contained unique molecular identifiers. TCRdb re-analysed the PCR reads in MiXCR, keeping a single row per CDR3 protein. The sample contains roughly 540,000 distinct CDR3 sequences, approximately 31% of which appear only once. The sequenced sample consisted of blood. Receptors were obtained from a girl aged 2-17 years with multiple sclerosis.

This clonotype came up a few times. This chain uses TRBV7-9 with TRBJ1-2; 9 positions match TRBD1. CDR3 size: 15 residues. Germline V CDR1 and CDR2: SEHNR, FQNEAQ (reference sequence). Unmatched junction bases numbered 6, after V lost 1 base and J lost 6 bases. The CDR3: CASSLGYRTGDGYTF. The CDR3 region has the DNA TGTGCCAGCAGCTTAGGATATCGGACAGGGGATGGCTACACCTTC.

This clonotype has only a few counts. The chain couples TRBV6-5 to TRBJ1-2; D call uncertain. Germline CDR1 MNHEY, CDR2 SVGAGI. The CDR3 is 12 residues long. Between the trimmed V and J ends, which lost 5 bases and 8 bases, there was a span of 12 bases. CDR3 nucleotide sequence: TGTGCCAGCAGTGGGAACCTCGGAGGCTACACCTTC. Translation gives CASSGNLGGYTF.

V and J are TRBV11-2 and TRBJ2-5; 12 bases are a match to TRBD2. The germline gives CDR1 SGHAT, CDR2 FQNNGV. With V trimmed by 3 bases and J by 5 bases, 7 bases remained unmatched. CDR3 size: 16 residues. CDR3 sequence (DNA): TGTGCCAGCAGCTTCCCCCTACTAGCGGGGGGCGAGACCCAGTACTTC. Encoded protein: CASSFPLLAGGETQYF.

The chain combines TRBV10-3 with TRBJ2-3; the match to TRBD2 covers 7 bases. Trimming cost V 3 bases and J 4 bases; bases outside gene matches: 10. The germline gives CDR1 ENHRY, CDR2 SYGVKD. This CDR3 has 16 amino acids. CDR3 protein: CAISDVWQAGADTQYF. DNA of the CDR3: TGTGCCATCAGTGATGTCTGGCAGGCGGGGGCAGATACGCAGTATTTT.

V usage is TRBV5-1 and J usage is TRBJ2-1, with TRBD2 matching 8 bases. J lost 10 bases, V lost 5 bases, and 11 bases had no gene match. Per the germline V gene, CDR1 is SGHRS and CDR2 is YFSETQ. The CDR3 contains 14 residues. The CDR3 DNA reads TGCGCCAGCAGGTCGGGACTAGGAGTATACGAGCAGTTCTTC. Encoded protein: CASRSGLGVYEQFF.

This chain uses TRBV19 with TRBJ1-5; D gene unclear. Per the germline V gene, CDR1 is LNHDA and CDR2 is SQIVND (reference sequence). V lost 5 bases and J 0 bases, leaving 11 bases between the germline ends. This CDR3 has 15 residues. CDR3 protein: CASSGREYSNQPQHF. DNA of the CDR3: TGTGCCAGTAGTGGTAGGGAATATAGCAATCAGCCCCAGCATTTT.

This clonotype was picked up a small number of times. The chain joins TRBV5-4 to TRBJ2-5, with D tentatively TRBD1 or TRBD2 (5 bases each). Trimming stripped 3 bases from V and 11 bases from J, with 17 bases between. The germline V gene encodes CDR1 SGHNT and CDR2 YYREEE (reference sequence). The CDR3 has 13 amino acids. The DNA of the CDR3 is TGTGCCAGCAGCTGGGATAAGCTAGGGGAGCAGTACTTC. It encodes CASSWDKLGEQYF.

V is TRBV10-3 and J is TRBJ2-1; D is tentatively TRBD1 or TRBD2 (5 bases each). Germline CDR1 reads ENHRY; CDR2 reads SYGVKD. There are 16 residues in the CDR3. V lost 11 bases, J lost 4 bases, and 24 bases lay in between. CDR3 sequence (DNA): TGTGCCCTAATGGAGGCAACAAGGGGTATGTACAATGAGCAGTTCTTC. Translating it yields CALMEATRGMYNEQFF.

V usage is TRBV11-2 and J usage is TRBJ2-1; D might be TRBD1 or TRBD2, each matching 6 bases. Germline CDR1 reads SGHAT; CDR2 reads FQNNGV. The CDR3 extends over 14 amino acids. V was shortened by 1 base and J by 7 bases, with 11 bases between the two germline ends. CDR3 DNA: TGTGCCAGCAGCTTAGTCCAGGGGAGGAATGAGCAGTTCTTC. Its translation: CASSLVQGRNEQFF. Full variable domain (rest looked up from reference TRBV11-2 and TRBJ2-1): EAGVAQSPRYKIIEKRQSVAFWCNPISGHATLYWYQQILGQGPKLLIQFQNNGVVDDSQLPKDRFSAERLKGVDSTLKIQPAKLEDSAVYLCASSLVQGRNEQFFGPGTRLTVL.